The 31 T cell receptor beta chains listed next were all sequenced from one sample in a study of T-cell memory formation after mild COVID-19. One entry per CDR3 protein results from TCRdb running MiXCR on the 5' RACE reads. The profile shows about 430,000 distinct CDR3 sequences, approximately 18% of them singletons. The source material was PBMCs or a T cell subset sorted from them (not recorded which). Every receptor here comes from a man aged 18 to 29 who had mild COVID-19 (a few samples of this study predate the infection). Cell type and time point are not known.

The V call is TRBV7-3, the J call TRBJ1-3, with D unclear. The CDR3 covers 14 residues. The V and J ends lost 4 bases and 2 bases respectively, with 9 bases between them. Germline lookup yields CDR1 SGHTA and CDR2 FQGTGA. The CDR3 DNA is TGTGCCAGCAGCTCCGGGATCCCTGGAAACACCATATATTTT. This gives the protein CASSSGIPGNTIYF. The full variable domain, rest sourced from reference TRBV7-3 and TRBJ1-3, is GAGVSQTPSNKVTEKGKYVELRCDPISGHTALYWYRQSLGQGPEFLIYFQGTGAADDSGLPNDRFFAVRPEGSVSTLKIQRTERGDSAVYLCASSSGIPGNTIYFGEGSWLTVV.

This clonotype was counted between two and nine times. The J gene is TRBJ2-5, the V gene TRBV6-5, with D tentatively TRBD2 (6 bases). Germline CDR1 MNHEY, CDR2 SVGAGI. V lost 2 bases, J lost 4 bases, and 11 bases lay in between. The CDR3 totals 14 residues. As DNA, the CDR3 is TGTGCCAGCAGTTACCGTGGCGGGGTAGAGACCCAGTACTTC. Amino acids: CASSYRGGVETQYF.

The chain couples TRBV7-2 to TRBJ2-2; tentatively, D is TRBD2 (6 bases). The V end was cut by 5 bases, the J end by 5 bases, with 18 bases between. CDR1 and CDR2 (germline): SGHTA, FQGNSA. This CDR3 contains 16 residues. The CDR3 DNA follows: TGTGCCAGCAGCCTTGGTGGCTACGGGGGTACCGGGGAGCTGTTTTTT. Its translation: CASSLGGYGGTGELFF.

The chain carries TRBV28 and TRBJ2-3; 10 bases agree with TRBD1. The CDR3 spans 16 residues. J gave up 1 base and V 6 bases, and 7 bases lay outside the gene matches. CDR1 is MDHEN and CDR2 is SYDVKM in the germline V gene. The CDR3 bases are TGTGCCAGCAGATCAATCGGGACAGGGGGCACAGATACGCAGTATTTT. It specifies CASRSIGTGGTDTQYF.

The chain is built from TRBV12-3 or TRBV12-4 and TRBJ1-1, with unresolved D. The CDR3 contains 14 residues. The germline V and J ends were trimmed by 2 bases and 4 bases, with 11 bases remaining between them. The CDR3 spells CASSLMVTSTEAFF. Written as DNA, the CDR3 is TGTGCCAGCAGTTTAATGGTCACCAGCACTGAAGCTTTCTTT.

The chain joins TRBV4-3 to TRBJ1-5; 7 bases fit TRBD1. Germline V gives CDR1 LGHNA, CDR2 YSLEER. This CDR3 has 16 amino acids. J was trimmed by 4 bases and V by 1 base; bases with no gene match: 7. CDR3 region: CASSQGAGQYNQPQHF. Written as DNA, the CDR3 is TGCGCCAGCAGCCAAGGGGCGGGACAGTATAATCAGCCCCAGCATTTT.

V usage is TRBV29-1 and J usage is TRBJ1-1, with 8 bases that match TRBD1. CDR1 is SQVTM, CDR2 ANQGSEA, per germline. The CDR3 totals 15 residues. Trimming cost V 5 bases and J 0 bases; bases outside gene matches: 8. The CDR3 nucleotides read TGCAGCGTTAGACAGGGGATGGAGGTGAACACTGAAGCTTTCTTT. Translating it yields CSVRQGMEVNTEAFF.

This clonotype was detected a few times. The chain joins TRBV10-1 to TRBJ2-2; D is undetermined. The germline V and J ends were trimmed by 5 bases and 4 bases, with 17 bases remaining between them. CDR1 and CDR2 from the germline V gene are WNHNN and SYGVQD (reference sequence). The CDR3 loop spans 16 amino acids. CDR3 sequence reads: CASSQTRQPSTGELFF. The CDR3 region has the DNA TGCGCCAGCAGTCAAACACGGCAGCCCAGCACCGGGGAGCTGTTTTTT.

The chain is built from TRBV6-5 and TRBJ1-3; 8 nucleotides match TRBD1. The J segment lost 0 bases and the V segment lost 8 bases, leaving 12 bases of the junction unmatched. Germline-derived CDR1 and CDR2 are MNHEY and SVGAGI. The CDR3 is 17 residues long. CDR3 protein: CASCISWTGSSGNTIYF. CDR3 bases: TGTGCCAGCTGTATCTCTTGGACAGGGAGCTCTGGAAACACCATATATTTT.

The rearrangement joins TRBV24-1 to TRBJ2-2, with a possible D match to TRBD1 (5 bases). Germline CDR1 reads KGHDR; CDR2 reads SFDVKD. The CDR3 spans 15 residues. V was trimmed by 2 bases and J by 5 bases, leaving 11 bases between them. CDR3: CATSDSPGLTGELFF. For the CDR3, the DNA is TGTGCCACCAGTGATTCCCCAGGGCTAACCGGGGAGCTGTTTTTT.

J is TRBJ2-3 and V is TRBV5-1, with 15 bases that match TRBD2. Per the germline V gene, CDR1 is SGHRS and CDR2 is YFSETQ. The V segment lost 4 bases and the J segment 1 base; nucleotides outside the gene matches: 4. CDR3 size: 17 residues. The CDR3 protein is CASSVGLAGGRTDTQYF. CDR3 coding DNA: TGCGCCAGCAGCGTGGGACTAGCGGGGGGACGCACAGATACGCAGTATTTT.

The rearrangement uses TRBV21-1 and TRBJ2-5. TRBV21-1 is a listed pseudogene. The CDR3 extends over 10 amino acids. CDR3 nucleotide sequence: TGTGCCAGCTACCTAGACACCCAGTACTTC. Translating it yields CASYLDTQYF.

Only a few counts were recorded for this clonotype. The chain employs TRBV18 and TRBJ2-5; D is unclear. Germline V gene data show CDR1 as KGHSH and CDR2 as LQKENI. V dropped 0 bases and J dropped 0 bases, with 8 bases sitting between them. The CDR3 is 15 residues long. The CDR3 coding sequence is TGTGCCAGCTCACCACCGGGCAGGAACCAAGAGACCCAGTACTTC. Translating gives CASSPPGRNQETQYF.

Many counts were recorded for this clonotype. The chain employs TRBV7-2 and TRBJ2-2; 8 bases fit TRBD2. The CDR3 has 19 amino acids. V trimming: 5 bases; J trimming: 2 bases; junction bases outside the gene matches: 16. Per the germline V gene, CDR1 is SGHTA and CDR2 is FQGNSA. CDR3 sequence reads: CASSLPLFRAGANTGELFF. For the CDR3, the DNA is TGTGCCAGCAGCCTCCCCCTTTTTCGAGCGGGGGCCAACACCGGGGAGCTGTTTTTT.

This clonotype was seen more than once but under ten times. The CDR3 sequence: CASSYSALASSTIQYF. DNA for the CDR3: TGTGCCAGCAGTTACTCGGCTCTAGCGAGTTCCACCATTCAGTACTTC. The V and J genes are TRBV6-5 and TRBJ2-4; D perhaps matches TRBD2 (6 bases). Germline V CDR1 and CDR2: MNHEY, SVGAGI. The CDR3 length is 16 residues. V was clipped by 0 bases and J by 9 bases, with 18 bases between them.

This clonotype was observed many times. The CDR3 is CASSLEVGANTGELFF. The CDR3 DNA reads as TGCGCCAGCAGCTTGGAGGTCGGGGCGAACACCGGGGAGCTGTTTTTT. The chain has TRBV5-1 and TRBJ2-2; D might be TRBD2 (5 bases). Germline assignment: CDR1 SGHRS and CDR2 YFSETQ. The CDR3 sequence is 16 residues long. Trimming left V 0 bases short and J 0 bases short, with 9 bases between. Looking up the rest from reference TRBV5-1 and TRBJ2-2 gives the full variable domain: KAGVTQTPRYLIKTRGQQVTLSCSPISGHRSVSWYQQTPGQGLQFLFEYFSETQRNKGNFPGRFSGRQFSNSRSEMNVSTLELGDSALYLCASSLEVGANTGELFFGEGSRLTVL.

This rearrangement joins TRBV7-2 to TRBJ1-2; 9 bases are shared with TRBD1. After removal of 4 bases from V and 2 bases from J, the junction contained 8 bases not matched to a gene. This CDR3 comprises 16 residues. Germline lookup yields CDR1 SGHTA and CDR2 FQGNSA. The CDR3 DNA follows: TGTGCCAGCAGCTCCGCCGGGACAGGGAAAAACTATGGCTACACCTTC. This sequence encodes CASSSAGTGKNYGYTF.

The chain joins TRBV10-3 to TRBJ1-1; a possible D gene is TRBD1 (5 bases). Germline loops: CDR1 ENHRY, CDR2 SYGVKD. The CDR3 has 15 amino acids. The germline V and J ends were trimmed by 0 bases and 7 bases, with 15 bases remaining between them. Here the CDR3 reads CAISESGSRGLEAFF. The CDR3 DNA follows: TGTGCCATCAGTGAGTCAGGGTCGCGGGGCCTTGAAGCTTTCTTT.

This clonotype was observed a few times. The chain recombines TRBV19 with TRBJ2-1; D may correspond to TRBD1 or TRBD2 (6 bases each). The CDR3 has 16 residues. V gave up 7 bases and J gave up 1 base, with 17 bases separating them. Germline V gene data show CDR1 as LNHDA and CDR2 as SQIVND (reference sequence). This CDR3 is CASMDPRGQSYNEQFF. The CDR3 nucleotides read TGTGCCAGTATGGACCCACGGGGGCAATCCTACAATGAGCAGTTCTTC.

V and J are TRBV6-2 or TRBV6-3 and TRBJ1-5; tentative D call: TRBD1 (6 bases). V was trimmed by 1 base and J by 9 bases, leaving 19 bases between them. This CDR3 comprises 16 residues. Germline CDR1 is MNHEY and CDR2 is SVGEGT. The CDR3 DNA sequence: TGTGCCAGCAGTTACTGGGGGGCCAGGAGCTGGGCGCCCCAGCATTTT. Translation gives CASSYWGARSWAPQHF.

This clonotype was seen a handful of times. This rearrangement joins TRBV7-2 to TRBJ1-5, with D perhaps TRBD1 (6 bases). CDR3 length: 14 amino acids. Germline V CDR1 and CDR2: SGHTA, FQGNSA. V was clipped by 4 bases and J by 3 bases, with 10 bases between them. CDR3 coding DNA: TGTGCCAGCAGCTCTTGGGGGCACAATCAGCCCCAGCATTTT. This translates into CASSSWGHNQPQHF.

The sample holds a few counts of this clonotype. The chain couples TRBV9 to TRBJ2-7; D uncertain. Germline V gene sequence: CDR1 SGDLS, CDR2 YYNGEE. The V and J ends lost 0 bases and 4 bases respectively, with 8 bases between them. The CDR3 length is 13 residues. The DNA of the CDR3 is TGTGCCAGCAGCGTAGGGGTCGGGTACGAGCAGTACTTC. Encoded protein: CASSVGVGYEQYF.

The rearrangement uses TRBV6-6 and TRBJ1-2, with a weak D call TRBD1 (5 bases). This CDR3 is 14 amino acids long. CDR1 is MNHNY, CDR2 SVGAGI, per germline (reference sequence). Trimming removed 2 bases from V and 8 bases from J, with 15 bases in between. The CDR3 spells CASSYPGTPRGYTF. In nucleotides, the CDR3 is TGTGCCAGCAGTTACCCCGGGACCCCGAGGGGCTACACCTTC.

The V call is TRBV6-2 or TRBV6-3, the J call TRBJ2-1; 8 bases match TRBD2. V trimming: 10 bases; J trimming: 1 base; junction bases outside the gene matches: 6. The V gene's germline CDR1 is MNHEY and CDR2 SVGEGT. CDR3 length equals 14 residues. The CDR3 coding sequence is TGTGCCATTAACGGGGGGGGATCCTACAATGAGCAGTTCTTC. This sequence encodes CAINGGGSYNEQFF.

This clonotype occurred many times. This chain links TRBV12-3 or TRBV12-4 with TRBJ1-4, with D unclear. This CDR3 comprises 17 residues. Trimming took off 5 bases at V and 2 bases at J, with 18 bases between the two ends. The CDR3 reads CASSGGGLSFTNEKLFF. For the CDR3, the DNA is TGTGCCAGCAGTGGTGGAGGGCTGAGTTTTACTAATGAAAAACTGTTTTTT.

This clonotype was seen only a few times. The CDR3 is CASSLFGYTDTQYF. CDR3 nucleotide sequence: TGCGCCAGCAGCTTGTTCGGGTACACAGATACGCAGTATTTT. This chain connects TRBV5-1 to TRBJ2-3; D not resolved. This CDR3 is 14 amino acids long. The V end was cut by 1 base, the J end by 2 bases, with 8 bases between. Germline CDR1 reads SGHRS; CDR2 reads YFSETQ. The entire variable domain, with the rest obtained from reference TRBV5-1 and TRBJ2-3, is as follows: KAGVTQTPRYLIKTRGQQVTLSCSPISGHRSVSWYQQTPGQGLQFLFEYFSETQRNKGNFPGRFSGRQFSNSRSEMNVSTLELGDSALYLCASSLFGYTDTQYFGPGTRLTVL.

The J gene is TRBJ1-1, the V gene TRBV7-3; TRBD1 is a possible D gene (5 bases). Germline lookup yields CDR1 SGHTA and CDR2 FQGTGA. The V and J ends lost 2 bases and 9 bases respectively, with 13 bases between them. The CDR3 runs 13 residues. The CDR3 loop reads CASSLGLDRQAFF. DNA of the CDR3: TGTGCCAGCAGCTTAGGGCTTGACAGACAAGCTTTCTTT.

The J gene is TRBJ1-6, the V gene TRBV12-3 or TRBV12-4; D not resolved. The CDR3 runs to 17 residues. V was clipped by 5 bases and J by 0 bases, with 14 bases between them. The CDR3: CASSPGVGSSYNSPLHF. As DNA, the CDR3 is TGTGCCAGCAGTCCCGGGGTGGGGAGCTCCTATAATTCACCCCTCCACTTT.

The chain recombines TRBV15 with TRBJ2-7; no definite D call. The CDR3 extends over 12 amino acids. From germline, CDR1 is LNHNV and CDR2 YYDKDF (reference sequence). Deletions cut 8 bases from V and 1 base from J, with 9 bases between. CDR3 loop: CATSGLSYEQYF. Written as DNA, the CDR3 is TGTGCCACCTCCGGGTTGTCCTACGAGCAGTACTTC.

This clonotype was detected a few times. The V call is TRBV20-1, the J call TRBJ2-7; weak D call: TRBD1 (5 bases). V dropped 0 bases and J dropped 1 base, with 10 bases sitting between them. The CDR3 contains 14 residues. In germline, CDR1 is DFQATT, CDR2 SNEGSKA (reference sequence). The CDR3 sequence is CSARDQGQSYEQYF. Written as DNA, the CDR3 is TGCAGTGCTAGAGACCAGGGTCAGTCCTACGAGCAGTACTTC.

This chain joins TRBV19 and TRBJ2-5, with D uncertain. The germline V gene has CDR1 LNHDA and CDR2 SQIVND (reference sequence). The CDR3 has 14 residues. V was shortened by 3 bases and J by 1 base, with 9 bases between the two germline ends. The CDR3 coding sequence is TGTGCCAGTAGTATTAGGGCCCTCCAAGAGACCCAGTACTTC. It yields the protein CASSIRALQETQYF.